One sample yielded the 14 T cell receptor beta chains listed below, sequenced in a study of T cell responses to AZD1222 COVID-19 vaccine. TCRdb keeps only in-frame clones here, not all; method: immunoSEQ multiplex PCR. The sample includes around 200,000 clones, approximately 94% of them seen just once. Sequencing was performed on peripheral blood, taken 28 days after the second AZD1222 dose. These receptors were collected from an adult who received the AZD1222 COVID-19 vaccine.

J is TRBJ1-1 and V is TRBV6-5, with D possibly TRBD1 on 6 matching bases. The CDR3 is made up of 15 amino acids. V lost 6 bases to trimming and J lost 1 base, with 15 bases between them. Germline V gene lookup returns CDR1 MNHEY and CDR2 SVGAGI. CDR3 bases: TGTGCCAGCAGAGGTTTTGGGGGACAGAACACTGAAGCTTTCTTT. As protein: CASRGFGGQNTEAFF.

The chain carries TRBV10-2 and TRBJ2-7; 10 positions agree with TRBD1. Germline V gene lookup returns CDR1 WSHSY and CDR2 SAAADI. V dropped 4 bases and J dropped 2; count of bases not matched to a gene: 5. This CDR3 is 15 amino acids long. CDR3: CASSGRGTGAYEQYF. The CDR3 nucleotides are TGCGCCAGCAGTGGAAGAGGGACAGGGGCCTACGAGCAGTACTTC.

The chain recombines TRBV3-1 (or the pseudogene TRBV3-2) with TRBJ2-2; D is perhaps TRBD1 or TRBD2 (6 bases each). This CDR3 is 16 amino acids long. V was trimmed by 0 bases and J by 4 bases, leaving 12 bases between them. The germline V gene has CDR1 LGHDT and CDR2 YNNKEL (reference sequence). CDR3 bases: TGTGCCAGCAGCCAAGAACCCAGGGGAGGCACCGGGGAGCTGTTTTTT. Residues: CASSQEPRGGTGELFF.

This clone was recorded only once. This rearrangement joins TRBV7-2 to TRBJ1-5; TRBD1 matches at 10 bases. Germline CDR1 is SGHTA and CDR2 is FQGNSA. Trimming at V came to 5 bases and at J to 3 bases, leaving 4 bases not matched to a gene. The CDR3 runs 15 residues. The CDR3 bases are TGTGCCAGCAGCCAGACAGGGGGCTACAATCAGCCCCAGCATTTT. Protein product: CASSQTGGYNQPQHF.

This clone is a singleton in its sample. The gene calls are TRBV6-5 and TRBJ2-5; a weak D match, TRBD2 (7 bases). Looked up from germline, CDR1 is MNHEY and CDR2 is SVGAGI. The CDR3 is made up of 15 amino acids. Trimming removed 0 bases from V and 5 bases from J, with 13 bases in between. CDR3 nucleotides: TGTGCCAGCAGTTACTCCGGGGGAGGGGGGGAGACCCAGTACTTC. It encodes CASSYSGGGGETQYF.

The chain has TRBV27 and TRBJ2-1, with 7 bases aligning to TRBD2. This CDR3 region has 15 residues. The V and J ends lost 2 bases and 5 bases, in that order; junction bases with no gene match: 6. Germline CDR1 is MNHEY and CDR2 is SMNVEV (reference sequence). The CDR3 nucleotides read TGTGCCAGCAGTTTAGTCCTAGCGGATAACAATGAGCAGTTCTTC. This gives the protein CASSLVLADNNEQFF.

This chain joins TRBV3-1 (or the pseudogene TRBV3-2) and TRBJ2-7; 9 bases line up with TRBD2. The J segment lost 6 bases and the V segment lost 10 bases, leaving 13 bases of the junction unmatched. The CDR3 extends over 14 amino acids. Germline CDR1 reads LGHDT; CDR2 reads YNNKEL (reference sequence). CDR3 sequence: CATSGASGTVEQYF. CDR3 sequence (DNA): TGTGCCACCTCAGGGGCTAGCGGGACCGTCGAGCAGTACTTC.

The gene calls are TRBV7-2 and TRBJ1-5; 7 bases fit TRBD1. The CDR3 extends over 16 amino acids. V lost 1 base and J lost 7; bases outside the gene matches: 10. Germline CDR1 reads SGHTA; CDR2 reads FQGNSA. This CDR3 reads CASSLEGPRTGQPQHF. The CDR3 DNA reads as TGTGCCAGCAGCTTAGAGGGCCCACGGACAGGACAGCCCCAGCATTTT.

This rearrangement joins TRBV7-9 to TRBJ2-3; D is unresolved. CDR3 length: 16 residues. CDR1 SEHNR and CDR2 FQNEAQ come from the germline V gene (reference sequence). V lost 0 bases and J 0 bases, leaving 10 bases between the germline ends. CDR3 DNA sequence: TGTGCCAGCAGCTTAGCTCCTATTAGCAGCACAGATACGCAGTATTTT. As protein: CASSLAPISSTDTQYF. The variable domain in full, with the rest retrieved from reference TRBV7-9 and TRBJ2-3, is DTGVSQNPRHKITKRGQNVTFRCDPISEHNRLYWYRQTLGQGPEFLTYFQNEAQLEKSRLLSDRFSAERPKGSFSTLEIQRTEQGDSAMYLCASSLAPISSTDTQYFGPGTRLTVL.

The CDR3 DNA reads as TGCGCCAGCAGCCAAGGCCACAGGACAGAGGGGTCCCTCCACTTT. Its translation: CASSQGHRTEGSLHF. The chain has TRBV4-1 and TRBJ1-6; D possibly corresponds to TRBD1 (6 bases). V lost 1 base and J 14 bases, leaving 18 bases between the germline ends. Germline lookup yields CDR1 MGHRA and CDR2 YSYEKL. This CDR3 region has 15 residues.

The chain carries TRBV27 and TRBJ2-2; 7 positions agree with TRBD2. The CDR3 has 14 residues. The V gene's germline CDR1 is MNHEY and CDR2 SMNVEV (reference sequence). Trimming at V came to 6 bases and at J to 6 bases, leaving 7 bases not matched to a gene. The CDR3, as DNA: TGTGCCAGCAGGTCCGGGGGGTCTGCCGGGGAGCTGTTTTTT. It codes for CASRSGGSAGELFF.

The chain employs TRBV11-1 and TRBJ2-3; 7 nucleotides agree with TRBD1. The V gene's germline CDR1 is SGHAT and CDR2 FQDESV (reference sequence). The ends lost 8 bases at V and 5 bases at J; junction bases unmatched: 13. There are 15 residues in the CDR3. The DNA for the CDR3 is TGTGCCAGCGCACGGAACGGGGACAGAATAGATACGCAGTATTTT. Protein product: CASARNGDRIDTQYF.

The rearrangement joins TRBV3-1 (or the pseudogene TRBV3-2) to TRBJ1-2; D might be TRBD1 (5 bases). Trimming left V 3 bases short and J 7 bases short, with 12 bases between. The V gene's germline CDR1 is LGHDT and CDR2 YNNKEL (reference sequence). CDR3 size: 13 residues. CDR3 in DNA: TGTGCCAGCAGCCAGACGGGTGGGGGTGGCTACACCTTC. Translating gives CASSQTGGGGYTF.

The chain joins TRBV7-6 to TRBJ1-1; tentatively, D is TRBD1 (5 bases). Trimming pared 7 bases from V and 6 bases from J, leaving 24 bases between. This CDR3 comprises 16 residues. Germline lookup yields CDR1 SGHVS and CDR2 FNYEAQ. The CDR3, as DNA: TGTGCCAGCACCGAACGGGGGGGGTTCTCTTACTCTGAAGCTTTCTTT. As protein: CASTERGGFSYSEAFF.